A selection of T cell receptor beta chains follows, all from one sample in a study of T cells after yellow fever vaccination. In TCRdb, the 5' RACE reads were re-called with MiXCR into one record per CDR3 protein. The sample contains some 560,000 distinct CDR3 sequences, roughly a sixth of which appear only once. The sequenced sample was PBMCs, obtained 5 to 6 days after the first yellow fever vaccination. These receptors all come from a man aged 18 to 30 who received the YFV17D yellow fever vaccine. Both conserved end residues are part of each CDR3.

v_gene	j_gene	len	CDR3aa
TRBV20-1	TRBJ2-1	12	CSPQGRSNEQFF
TRBV2	TRBJ1-5	14	CASHGLYSNQPQHF
TRBV4-2	TRBJ1-5	16	CASSQDPGAVNQPQHF
TRBV5-1	TRBJ1-1	13	CASSLESGNEAFF
TRBV12-3/TRBV12-4	TRBJ2-1	17	CASSLVLAGGRYNEQFF
TRBV11-2	TRBJ1-1	12	CASSPDRVQAFF
TRBV9	TRBJ2-1	15	CASSVDRGLSNEQFF
TRBV5-1	TRBJ2-5	11	CASSFLGTQYF
TRBV5-4	TRBJ2-2	16	CASSTGQATNTGELFF
TRBV2	TRBJ2-2	15	CASVWTDSNTGELFF
TRBV29-1	TRBJ2-5	14	CSVVGLAGSGTQYF
TRBV6-1	TRBJ2-6	15	CASRLGQAGANVLTF
TRBV6-2/TRBV6-3	TRBJ1-1	15	CASSYKPGQYTEAFF
TRBV9	TRBJ2-1	16	CASSVQAGDPYNEQFF